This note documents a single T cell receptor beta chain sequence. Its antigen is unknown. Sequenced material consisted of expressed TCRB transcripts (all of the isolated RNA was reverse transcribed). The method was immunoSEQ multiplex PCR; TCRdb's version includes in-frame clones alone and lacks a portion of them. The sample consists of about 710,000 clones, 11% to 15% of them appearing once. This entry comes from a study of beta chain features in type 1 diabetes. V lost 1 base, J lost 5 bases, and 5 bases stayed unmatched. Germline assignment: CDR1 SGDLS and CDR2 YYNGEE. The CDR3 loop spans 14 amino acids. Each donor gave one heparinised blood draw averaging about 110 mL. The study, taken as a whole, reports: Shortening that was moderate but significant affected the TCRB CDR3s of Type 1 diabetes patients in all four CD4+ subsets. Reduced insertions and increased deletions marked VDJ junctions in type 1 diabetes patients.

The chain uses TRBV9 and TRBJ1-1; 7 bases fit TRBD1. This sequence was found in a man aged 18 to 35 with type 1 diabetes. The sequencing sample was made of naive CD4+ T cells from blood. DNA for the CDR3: TGTGCCAGCAGCGTATTACAGGGACAGACTGAAGCTTTCTTT. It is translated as CASSVLQGQTEAFF.